The 21 T cell receptor beta chains listed next were all sequenced from one sample in a study of T cells in Graves' hyperthyroidism and ophthalmopathy (dated by TCRdb to about 2019). The library was generated by multiplex PCR. TCRdb names Illumina HiSeq 2000 as the instrument used. TCR beta CDR3 regions were amplified from RNA transcripts. The TCR CDR3 was subjected to a first round of RT-PCR using the HTBI primer set and the Qiagen OneStep RT-PCR kit. Using fastp trimming at Q25 and MiXCR clonotype assembly, TCRdb reanalyzed the public sequencing data and kept in-frame beta chains. Every distinct CDR3 protein forms one entry, paired with its most common genes and DNA. The sample yields over 300,000 distinct CDR3 sequences; roughly 13% were counted once. The top ten clonotypes cover roughly 35% of the sample. The material sequenced was blood. Every receptor here comes from a woman in her thirties or forties with Graves' ophthalmopathy.

Many counts were recorded for this clonotype. The rearrangement uses TRBV2 and TRBJ2-1; D gene ambiguous. Germline CDR1 SNHLY, CDR2 FYNNEI. The CDR3 totals 13 residues. V dropped 5 bases and J dropped 7 bases, with 12 bases sitting between them. CDR3 nucleotides: TGTGCCAGCAGTCAGGAAACAACGAATGAGCAGTTCTTC. It is translated as CASSQETTNEQFF.

The V gene is TRBV3-1, the J gene TRBJ2-5; TRBD2 aligns across 8 bases. The CDR3 is made up of 16 amino acids. V gave up 4 bases and J gave up 1 base; unmatched junction bases: 8. The V gene's germline CDR1 is LGHDT and CDR2 YNNKEL (reference sequence). CDR3 loop: CASSPHSGEGQETQYF. In nucleotides, the CDR3 is TGTGCCAGCAGCCCTCATAGCGGGGAGGGCCAAGAGACCCAGTACTTC.

This clonotype was recorded many times. The rearrangement links TRBV28 to TRBJ2-1; D assignment may be TRBD1 or TRBD2 (6 bases each). CDR1 is MDHEN and CDR2 is SYDVKM in the germline V gene. This CDR3 region has 16 residues. V shed 8 bases and J shed 4 bases, with 21 bases lying between them. CDR3 DNA sequence: TGTGCCAGCTTGGGAGGAGCCGGGCAGGGGTACAATGAGCAGTTCTTC. Translated: CASLGGAGQGYNEQFF.

Ten or more counts support this clonotype. The CDR3 DNA follows: TGTGCCAGCAGTTACGGCCAAACCTACAATGAGCAGTTCTTC. Its translation is CASSYGQTYNEQFF. The chain joins TRBV6-5 to TRBJ2-1; no definite D call. CDR1 MNHEY and CDR2 SVGAGI come from the germline V gene. This CDR3 comprises 14 residues. V lost 2 bases to trimming and J lost 2 bases, with 7 bases between them.

In this sample, this clonotype turned up many times. The chain joins TRBV20-1 to TRBJ2-1, with 9 positions matching TRBD1. Looked up from germline, CDR1 is DFQATT and CDR2 is SNEGSKA (reference sequence). Unmatched junction bases numbered 6, after V lost 5 bases and J lost 7 bases. The CDR3 loop spans 13 amino acids. Written as DNA, the CDR3 is TGCAGTGCTGACCGGGACAGGGTGAATGAGCAGTTCTTC. Translation gives CSADRDRVNEQFF.

This clonotype was observed at least ten times. The chain recombines TRBV12-3 or TRBV12-4 with TRBJ1-5; maybe TRBD1 (5 bases). This CDR3 is 12 amino acids long. V gave up 6 bases and J gave up 7 bases, with 10 bases separating them. The CDR3 protein is CASRTGHQPQHF. The DNA for the CDR3 is TGTGCCAGCAGGACGGGGCACCAGCCCCAGCATTTT.

In this sample, this clonotype turned up a few times. The gene calls are TRBV12-3 or TRBV12-4 and TRBJ2-7, with 11 positions matching TRBD1. The CDR3 totals 14 residues. V was pared by 4 bases and J by 6 bases, with 5 bases of the junction left unmatched. CDR3 in amino acids: CASSSGQGVSEQYF. The CDR3 nucleotides are TGTGCCAGCAGTTCGGGACAGGGGGTTAGCGAGCAGTACTTC.

This clonotype was counted only a few times. The genes are TRBV5-1 and TRBJ2-2; D may be TRBD1 (6 bases). V shed 5 bases and J shed 6 bases, with 20 bases lying between them. Germline CDR1 reads SGHRS; CDR2 reads YFSETQ. The CDR3 contains 16 residues. As DNA, the CDR3 is TGCGCCAGCAGTTCAGGGGCAAAACATTTGGCCGGGGAGCTGTTTTTT. It translates to CASSSGAKHLAGELFF.

Here the CDR3 DNA reads TGCAGCGTTGAAGACCCAACCCCCGGGAGCTACGAGCAGTACTTC. Encoded protein: CSVEDPTPGSYEQYF. V usage is TRBV29-1 and J usage is TRBJ2-7, with D maybe TRBD2 (6 bases). The CDR3 extends over 15 amino acids. V was cut by 0 bases and J by 3 bases, with 15 bases left in between. In germline, CDR1 is SQVTM, CDR2 ANQGSEA.

This clonotype has a handful of counts. J is TRBJ1-2 and V is TRBV20-1; possible D gene TRBD1, 5 bases. This CDR3 spans 14 amino acids. Germline loops: CDR1 DFQATT, CDR2 SNEGSKA (reference sequence). V lost 3 bases to trimming and J lost 5 bases, with 16 bases between them. The CDR3 DNA sequence: TGCAGTGCTAGGGGGGGGAGGGAGGCGTATGGCTACACCTTC. Translated: CSARGGREAYGYTF.

This clonotype was seen a few times. The CDR3 DNA follows: TGCAGTGCTCGGCTAGCGGGGGGCACCGGGGAGCTGTTTTTT. Its translation: CSARLAGGTGELFF. The chain employs TRBV20-1 and TRBJ2-2; 11 nucleotides line up with TRBD2. The CDR3 spans 14 residues. Germline CDR1 is DFQATT and CDR2 is SNEGSKA (reference sequence). The J segment lost 4 bases and the V segment lost 5 bases, leaving 3 bases of the junction unmatched.

This clonotype was seen a handful of times. CDR3 bases: TGCAGTGCTAGGGACTTTTACACCGGGGAGCTGTTTTTT. Its protein is CSARDFYTGELFF. V and J are TRBV20-1 and TRBJ2-2, with TRBD2 as a possible D gene (5 bases). Looked up from germline, CDR1 is DFQATT and CDR2 is SNEGSKA (reference sequence). The CDR3 length is 13 residues. V lost 3 bases and J lost 3, with 8 bases in between.

This clonotype was seen repeatedly, ten times or more. The chain has TRBV7-9 and TRBJ2-3; unclear D gene. The CDR3 totals 14 residues. Germline CDR1 SEHNR, CDR2 FQNEAQ (reference sequence). Deletions cut 3 bases from V and 0 bases from J, with 7 bases between. CDR3 sequence (DNA): TGTGCCAGCAGCTTGGTAACTAGCACAGATACGCAGTATTTT. Its protein product is CASSLVTSTDTQYF. The full variable domain, rest sourced from reference TRBV7-9 and TRBJ2-3, is DTGVSQNPRHKITKRGQNVTFRCDPISEHNRLYWYRQTLGQGPEFLTYFQNEAQLEKSRLLSDRFSAERPKGSFSTLEIQRTEQGDSAMYLCASSLVTSTDTQYFGPGTRLTVL.

This clonotype was recorded a few times. The genes are TRBV9 and TRBJ2-7; TRBD1 matches 7 bases. The CDR3 spans 14 residues. The ends lost 0 bases at V and 2 bases at J; junction bases unmatched: 2. Germline CDR1 and CDR2: SGDLS and YYNGEE. CDR3 region: CASSVGQGTYEQYF. The CDR3, as DNA: TGTGCCAGCAGCGTAGGACAGGGAACCTACGAGCAGTACTTC.

Many counts were recorded for this clonotype. V usage is TRBV6-1 and J usage is TRBJ2-7; no clear D gene. This CDR3 contains 12 residues. Germline-derived CDR1 and CDR2 are MNHNS and SASEGT. Trimming took off 2 bases at V and 2 bases at J, with 4 bases between the two ends. As DNA, the CDR3 is TGTGCCAGCAGTGAACGGGCCTACGAGCAGTACTTC. Amino acids: CASSERAYEQYF.

This clonotype is termed medium-sized (0.01 to 0.1%). The chain links TRBV2 to TRBJ2-1, with D perhaps matching TRBD2 (5 bases). CDR1 and CDR2 from the germline V gene are SNHLY and FYNNEI. The CDR3 totals 14 residues. V lost 7 bases to trimming and J lost 9 bases, with 19 bases between them. The CDR3 DNA sequence: TGTGCCAGCAATTTAAGGCAGGAGGCGGGTGAGCAGTTCTTC. It is translated as CASNLRQEAGEQFF.

The sample holds many counts of this clonotype. This chain uses TRBV6-1 with TRBJ2-7; 9 positions match TRBD2. The CDR3 is made up of 17 amino acids. CDR1 and CDR2 from the germline V gene are MNHNS and SASEGT. The V gene end was trimmed by 5 bases and the J gene end by 0 bases; junction bases not matched to a gene: 11. This CDR3 is CASSYFIAGASSYEQYF. The CDR3 coding sequence is TGTGCCAGCAGTTATTTTATAGCGGGGGCGAGCTCCTACGAGCAGTACTTC.

This clonotype occurred many times. J is TRBJ2-3 and V is TRBV20-1; either TRBD1 or TRBD2 may supply D (6 bases each). CDR3 size: 15 residues. Deletions cut 1 base from V and 0 bases from J, with 11 bases between. Germline CDR1 reads DFQATT; CDR2 reads SNEGSKA (reference sequence). The DNA for the CDR3 is TGCAGTGCTAGAGCGGGGGCATCTAGCACAGATACGCAGTATTTT. It translates to CSARAGASSTDTQYF.

This chain joins TRBV20-1 and TRBJ2-7; D is perhaps TRBD1 (6 bases). The germline V gene has CDR1 DFQATT and CDR2 SNEGSKA (reference sequence). Between the trimmed V and J ends, which lost 3 bases and 3 bases, there was a span of 15 bases. CDR3 length: 14 residues. CDR3 loop: CSARHTGPFYEQYF. The DNA of the CDR3 is TGCAGTGCTAGGCATACAGGGCCCTTCTACGAGCAGTACTTC.

This clonotype was recorded at least ten times. The chain is built from TRBV20-1 and TRBJ2-1; 11 positions agree with TRBD2. This CDR3 has 17 amino acids. CDR1 DFQATT and CDR2 SNEGSKA come from the germline V gene (reference sequence). V shed 0 bases and J 1 base; nucleotides not matched to a gene: 5. The CDR3 sequence: CSARDPSGRISYNEQFF. CDR3 DNA sequence: TGCAGTGCTAGAGACCCTAGCGGGAGGATATCCTACAATGAGCAGTTCTTC.

The gene calls are TRBV4-1 and TRBJ2-7; 7 bases line up with TRBD2. J was trimmed by 6 bases and V by 1 base; bases with no gene match: 3. CDR3 length equals 13 residues. Germline V lookup: CDR1 MGHRA, CDR2 YSYEKL. The CDR3 is CASSQGGGIEQYF. DNA for the CDR3: TGCGCCAGCAGCCAAGGGGGGGGGATCGAGCAGTACTTC.